This passage covers 13 T cell receptor beta chains from one sample sequenced in a study of OX40 agonist ivuxolimab in advanced cancers. Only in-frame clones appear in the TCRdb table, and some are missing; sequencing was by immunoSEQ multiplex PCR. The sample shows 100,000 to 150,000 clones, 80% to 95% of them seen only once. Sequencing was performed on CD4+ or CD8+ T cells sorted from blood, taken in a trial of the OX40 agonist ivuxolimab. These receptor sequences come from an adult with an advanced solid tumor such as melanoma, head and neck, liver or kidney cancer.

This clone was picked up one time. The CDR3 region has the DNA TGTGCCAGCAGTTTAAGGGGAGCGGTCAGGGAGCCCCAGCATTTT. Residues: CASSLRGAVREPQHF. V gene TRBV27 combines with J gene TRBJ1-5; TRBD1 is a possible D gene (5 bases). Germline CDR1 reads MNHEY; CDR2 reads SMNVEV (reference sequence). Trimming shortened V by 2 bases and J by 8 bases, and 16 bases separated the two germline ends. CDR3 length: 15 residues.

V usage is TRBV27 and J usage is TRBJ2-5, with D perhaps matching TRBD1 (5 bases). CDR3 length: 11 amino acids. CDR1 and CDR2 (germline): MNHEY, SMNVEV (reference sequence). The V end was cut by 8 bases, the J end by 2 bases, with 6 bases between. This CDR3 reads CASAGQETQYF. The CDR3 nucleotides read TGTGCCAGCGCAGGGCAAGAGACCCAGTACTTC.

The genes are TRBV19 and TRBJ2-3; D is possibly TRBD2 (6 bases). Germline CDR1 is LNHDA and CDR2 is SQIVND (reference sequence). The CDR3 covers 16 residues. The V gene lost 6 bases and the J gene lost 0 bases, with 16 bases spanning the gap. The CDR3 DNA reads as TGTGCCAGTAGCCGATTGGGACTTCAAAGCACAGATACGCAGTATTTT. Translation: CASSRLGLQSTDTQYF.

V and J are TRBV9 and TRBJ2-5; 8 bases match TRBD2. The CDR3 sequence is 16 residues long. Germline V gene data show CDR1 as SGDLS and CDR2 as YYNGEE. V lost 0 bases, J lost 2 bases, and 6 bases stayed unmatched. The CDR3 region is CASSVGVAGRQETQYF. The CDR3 bases are TGTGCCAGCAGCGTAGGAGTAGCGGGGCGGCAAGAGACCCAGTACTTC.

The rearrangement joins TRBV7-9 to TRBJ2-3, with 14 bases identical to TRBD2. The CDR3 loop spans 16 amino acids. Germline V gene data show CDR1 as SEHNR and CDR2 as FQNEAQ (reference sequence). Germline trimming cut 5 bases from V and 6 bases from J; bases unmatched to any gene: 7. CDR3 loop: CASSEGTSGRIDTQYF. The CDR3 DNA reads TGTGCCAGCAGCGAAGGGACTAGCGGGAGAATCGATACGCAGTATTTT. Together with reference TRBV7-9 and TRBJ2-3, the CDR3 gives the full variable domain: DTGVSQNPRHKITKRGQNVTFRCDPISEHNRLYWYRQTLGQGPEFLTYFQNEAQLEKSRLLSDRFSAERPKGSFSTLEIQRTEQGDSAMYLCASSEGTSGRIDTQYFGPGTRLTVL.

The chain joins TRBV15 to TRBJ1-3; perhaps TRBD1 as D (5 bases). CDR3 length: 17 residues. Germline V CDR1 and CDR2: LNHNV, YYDKDF (reference sequence). V lost 6 bases and J 0 bases, leaving 18 bases between the germline ends. The CDR3 DNA is TGTGCCACCAGAGATTCCGGGACGGAGGTCTCTGGAAACACCATATATTTT. This sequence encodes CATRDSGTEVSGNTIYF.

The chain has TRBV6-1 and TRBJ2-1, with 8 nucleotides matching TRBD1. V shed 5 bases and J 5 bases; nucleotides not matched to a gene: 8. Germline lookup yields CDR1 MNHNS and CDR2 SASEGT. This CDR3 is 15 amino acids long. CDR3 coding DNA: TGTGCCAGCAGTCCGGGACAGGCTCCCGACAATGAGCAGTTCTTC. As protein: CASSPGQAPDNEQFF.

The gene calls are TRBV20-1 and TRBJ1-1; 8 nucleotides align to TRBD1. V lost 3 bases and J lost 8; bases outside the gene matches: 2. CDR1 is DFQATT, CDR2 SNEGSKA, per germline (reference sequence). CDR3 length equals 11 residues. DNA of the CDR3: TGCAGTGCTAGGAGGACAGGGGAAGCTTTCTTT. Encoded protein: CSARRTGEAFF.

The chain couples TRBV19 to TRBJ2-1, with a possible D match to TRBD2 (6 bases). Looked up from germline, CDR1 is LNHDA and CDR2 is SQIVND (reference sequence). The CDR3 length is 15 residues. Trimming shortened V by 7 bases and J by 2 bases, and 15 bases separated the two germline ends. The CDR3 nucleotides read TGTGCCAGTAAGCGCAGCGGGCCCCCCTACAATGAGCAGTTCTTC. Amino acid sequence: CASKRSGPPYNEQFF.

The chain recombines TRBV6-1 with TRBJ2-7, with 9 bases matching TRBD1. V was pared by 5 bases and J by 4 bases, with 3 bases of the junction left unmatched. CDR1 MNHNS and CDR2 SASEGT come from the germline V gene. The CDR3 is made up of 13 amino acids. The CDR3, as DNA: TGTGCCAGCAGTCCGACAGGGGGTTACGAGCAGTACTTC. Translation gives CASSPTGGYEQYF.

The chain has TRBV4-3 and TRBJ1-2; tentative D call: TRBD1 (5 bases). Germline CDR1 is LGHNA and CDR2 is YSLEER. V was clipped by 1 base and J by 1 base, with 10 bases between them. This CDR3 is 15 amino acids long. This CDR3 reads CASSQAFGGNYGYTF. CDR3 DNA sequence: TGCGCCAGCAGCCAAGCCTTCGGGGGTAACTATGGCTACACCTTC.

The V call is TRBV27, the J call TRBJ2-7, with D hard to call. CDR1 is MNHEY and CDR2 is SMNVEV in the germline V gene (reference sequence). This CDR3 comprises 12 residues. V was clipped by 4 bases and J by 3 bases, with 7 bases between them. The CDR3 bases are TGTGCCAGCAGTTCCGACAACTACGAGCAGTACTTC. Translated: CASSSDNYEQYF.

The CDR3 protein is CASTVPGQGWETQYF. As DNA, the CDR3 is TGCGCCAGCACCGTCCCGGGACAGGGTTGGGAGACCCAGTACTTC. The chain carries TRBV5-1 and TRBJ2-5, with 9 bases that match TRBD1. V was pared by 6 bases and J by 5 bases, with 11 bases of the junction left unmatched. The germline V gene has CDR1 SGHRS and CDR2 YFSETQ. There are 15 residues in the CDR3.